Below are 3 T cell receptor beta chains sequenced from a single sample in a study of T cells expressing NK-cell markers. TCRdb reworked the 5' RACE reads into one entry per CDR3 protein, no DNA. This table holds under 600,000 distinct CDR3 sequences. The sequenced sample was blood T cells: a sorted CD56 or NKG2C T cell subset, CD4+ or CD8+ T cells, or bulk PBMC T cells (not recorded which). The receptors originated from a woman between 45 and 60 years old in good health.

The V gene is TRBV9, the J gene TRBJ2-1; TCRdb's D call of TRBD1 is untestable without DNA. The CDR3 is made up of 17 amino acids. CDR1 SGDLS and CDR2 YYNGEE come from the germline V gene. CDR3 loop: CASSVDGVGRTANEQFF.

The CDR3 sequence: CASSFRTGTQETQYF. The rearrangement uses TRBV5-1 and TRBJ2-5; TCRdb returns TRBD1, unconfirmable since there is no DNA. The CDR3 runs 15 residues. Per germline, CDR1 SGHRS and CDR2 YFSETQ.

The chain uses TRBV16 and TRBJ1-2. Germline loops: CDR1 KGHSY, CDR2 FQNENV. The length of the CDR3 is 16 residues. The CDR3 loop reads CASSQSREGRNYGYTF.